This T cell receptor (beta chain) stems from a study of cytomegalovirus exposure and HLA in healthy donors. Regarding the study as a whole: Later analysis identified a missense DCLRE1C variant that was linked to TCR beta V- and J-gene trimming. TRBV6-2, TRBV6-3 and other indistinguishable V segments were excluded.

The V end was cut by 2 bases, the J end by 5 bases, with 12 bases between. Per germline, CDR1 MGHRA and CDR2 YSYEKL. The CDR3 sequence is 14 residues long. Researchers ran the PCR with 60 Vbeta and 13 Jbeta primers. Assay used: immunoSEQ multiplex PCR; TCRdb lists only in-frame clones, some missing. The sample lists 150,000 to 200,000 clones; around 87% were seen once. About this clone itself: What it binds is unknown.

Material: PBMCs. The source is a woman aged 18-30 years in good health and CMV-seronegative. The chain couples TRBV4-1 to TRBJ1-2, with a weak D call TRBD1 (6 bases). The CDR3 nucleotides read TGCGCCAGCAGCCAAACCGGGACATCTTATGGCTACACCTTC. The encoded protein is CASSQTGTSYGYTF.